This T cell receptor beta chain was sequenced in a study of technical replicates of blood from a few donors (dated by TCRdb to 2016 to 2017). Library creation used the immunoSEQ multiplex PCR assay. TCRdb re-hosts the immuneACCESS table, in-frame sequences only. Its copies lack some clones; in the studies checked, an unresolved V gene accounts for under half of them, and the cause for the rest is not known. This sample lists approximately 74,000 clones; approximately 88% were detected once. In total, the top ten clones hold about 4.6% of the sample. Germline trimming: 7 bases from V, 4 bases from J; junction bases outside gene matches: 3. According to the germline V gene, CDR1 reads SGHVS and CDR2 reads FQNEAQ. There are 14 amino acids in the CDR3, from cysteine to phenylalanine inclusive. The CDR3 DNA has 42 bases and is translated from base 1. About this clone itself: It lacks a known antigen. Per-base qualities were not stored, and no clone one base away is much larger.

The clonotype comes from a human donor in good health. Some clones in this sample may be carry-over from other donors' samples. The specimen sequenced was PBMCs. The sequence is built from TRBV7-8 and TRBJ1-5; the central 11 bases match TRBD1. In nucleotide form, the sequence is TGTGCCAGCACTAGGGACAGGGGGAATCAGCCCCAGCATTTT. It translates to CASTRDRGNQPQHF.